Described below is a single TCR beta chain sequence and its context. What it binds is unknown. TCRdb redid the calling of the reads with MiXCR, one entry per CDR3 protein. Here the sample spans around 500,000 distinct CDR3 sequences, roughly 42% being singletons. The sample originates from a study of T cell repertoires in cytomegalovirus infection. This CDR3 region has 15 residues. Trimming left V 2 bases short and J 2 bases short, with 9 bases between. Germline V gives CDR1 MNHEY, CDR2 SVGAGI. Sequenced material: cultured PBMCs, taken from culture after CMV antigen stimulation. The TCR was taken from a human donor in good health (CMV status not recorded). Some clones in this sample may be carry-over from other donors' samples. The genes are TRBV6-5 and TRBJ2-2, with no clear D. The CDR3 sequence is CASSYKRANTGELFF. The CDR3 region has the DNA TGTGCCAGCAGTTACAAAAGGGCCAACACCGGGGAGCTGTTTTTT.